This TCR beta chain appears in the sequencing data of a study of cytomegalovirus exposure and HLA in healthy donors. Concerning this clone: Its antigen is not known.

Trimming cost V 2 bases and J 6 bases; bases outside gene matches: 8. In germline, CDR1 is SGHNT, CDR2 YYREEE (reference sequence). The CDR3 consists of 16 residues. Study-level findings and limits: In vitro data verified a few CMV-associated chains as specific for CMV antigens.

Sequenced by immunoSEQ multiplex PCR; TCRdb stores in-frame clones only, minus some. This sample yields 120,000 to 150,000 clones, of which 86% are seen a single time; less than 3.5% belongs to the top ten. The TCR sequence derives from a man between 18 and 35 years old in good health and CMV-seronegative. The rearrangement uses TRBV5-4 and TRBJ2-3, with 11 bases identical to TRBD2. Sequenced: PBMCs. The CDR3 loop reads CASSFTSGSRMDTQYF. CDR3 DNA: TGTGCCAGCAGCTTCACTAGCGGGAGTAGGATGGATACGCAGTATTTT.